A single T cell receptor (beta chain) is shown here with its context. Its antigen is unknown. One end of the junction is discordant with germline, which a read error may explain. The CDR3 has 16 residues. From germline, CDR1 is SSHAT and CDR2 FNYEAQ (reference sequence). The sample comes from a study of T cell responses to AZD1222 COVID-19 vaccine. Combined were second doses at about 4 or about 12 weeks. The study, taken as a whole, reports: Reportedly, close to half of spike-specific TCRs are directed against unmutated variant regions. Donors were largely white British and mainly female; clonal diversity was possibly underestimated. Among AZD1222 vaccinees, only five to seven were seropositive at baseline.

Assay used: immunoSEQ multiplex PCR; TCRdb lists only in-frame clones, some missing. The sample lists some 25,000 clones; roughly 84% were seen once. This TCR was recovered from an adult who received the AZD1222 COVID-19 vaccine. The material was peripheral blood, obtained 28 days after the second AZD1222 dose. The rearrangement links TRBV7-7 to TRBJ2-1, with 8 bases lining up with TRBD2. The CDR3: CASSLAGIIGSGEQFF. The CDR3, as DNA: TGTGCTAGCAGCTTAGCGGGAATCATCGGGAGTGGTGAGCAGTTCTTC.